This T cell receptor beta chain was sequenced in a study of OX40 agonist ivuxolimab in advanced cancers. Whole-study findings and limits: At doses 0.1 to 3.0 mg/kg, CD4+ and CD8+ clones expanded.

Clones were sequenced by immunoSEQ multiplex PCR, and TCRdb holds only the in-frame ones, with some missing. The sample contains about 20,000 clones, 80% to 90% of which appear only once. Germline-derived CDR1 and CDR2 are LNHNV and YYDKDF (reference sequence). The CDR3 contains 17 residues. Trimming took off 1 base at V and 6 bases at J, with 19 bases between the two ends. As to this clone: Its antigen is unknown.

The receptor was derived from an adult with an advanced solid tumor such as melanoma, head and neck, liver or kidney cancer. The chain joins TRBV15 to TRBJ1-5; D perhaps matches TRBD1 (5 bases). The input for sequencing was CD4+ or CD8+ T cells sorted from blood, taken in a trial of the OX40 agonist ivuxolimab. Here the CDR3 DNA reads TGTGCCACCAGCAGAGGTGGGGCAGGGAAGGTTTCTCAGCCCCAGCATTTT. This translates into CATSRGGAGKVSQPQHF.